Each of the 23 T cell receptor beta chains below was sequenced from the same sample in a study of blood T cell repertoires in COVID-19 (dated by TCRdb to 2018 to 2020). Libraries were constructed by the immunoSEQ multiplex PCR assay. What TCRdb holds here is the immuneACCESS table cut down to in-frame rearrangements. Part of the clones is not present; checked against another copy, under half of the missing clones reflect an unresolved V gene, and the others are unexplained. Within this sample are about 160,000 clones, with 90% to 95% of them counted one time only. Approximately 0.5% of the sample comes from the top ten. Sample: peripheral blood. All receptors come from a man in his fifties or sixties with acute or convalescent COVID-19.

This chain uses TRBV12-3 or TRBV12-4 with TRBJ2-7; 8 nucleotides match TRBD2. This CDR3 spans 12 amino acids. With V trimmed by 6 bases and J by 5 bases, 3 bases remained unmatched. The CDR3 region is CASSRLANEQYF. As DNA, the CDR3 is TGTGCCAGCAGCCGACTAGCGAACGAGCAGTACTTC.

A word on this clone: The junction departs from the called germline gene at one end, perhaps through a read error. The rearrangement links TRBV7-9 to TRBJ1-6; 7 nucleotides line up with TRBD1. Per germline, CDR1 SEHNR and CDR2 FQNEAQ (reference sequence). The CDR3 extends over 12 amino acids. Here the CDR3 reads CASSPVVTGLKF. As DNA, the CDR3 is TGTGCCAGCAGCCCAGTGGTGACAGGGTTGAAATTT.

The chain links TRBV25-1 to TRBJ2-7, with D perhaps matching TRBD1 (6 bases). V was clipped by 8 bases and J by 4 bases, with 12 bases between them. This CDR3 is built from 12 residues. Germline CDR1 MGHDK, CDR2 SYGVNS. The CDR3 is CASGTGLYEQYF. DNA for the CDR3: TGTGCCAGCGGAACAGGGTTGTACGAGCAGTACTTC.

J is TRBJ2-1 and V is TRBV9, with TRBD2 matching over 11 bases. Germline V gene lookup returns CDR1 SGDLS and CDR2 YYNGEE. The trim removed 0 bases at V and 3 bases at J, leaving 2 bases unmatched. This CDR3 spans 16 amino acids. The CDR3 is CASSVEGLAVYNEQFF. As DNA, the CDR3 is TGTGCCAGCAGCGTAGAGGGACTAGCGGTCTACAATGAGCAGTTCTTC.

The V call is TRBV6-2 or TRBV6-3, the J call TRBJ1-6; no firm D call. V shed 6 bases and J shed 0 bases, with 9 bases lying between them. The CDR3 has 15 amino acids. Looked up from germline, CDR1 is MNHEY and CDR2 is SVGEGT. CDR3 in DNA: TGTGCCAGCAGCTTCAGAAGCTCCTATAATTCACCCCTCCACTTT. Translation: CASSFRSSYNSPLHF.

The V and J genes are TRBV28 and TRBJ2-7; tentative D call: TRBD2 (6 bases). The CDR3 is made up of 15 amino acids. Germline-derived CDR1 and CDR2 are MDHEN and SYDVKM. The V end lost 2 bases, the J end lost 2 bases, and 13 bases lay between the germline ends. As DNA, the CDR3 is TGTGCCAGCAGTTTAGGAGGGGACCGAACCTACGAGCAGTACGTC. Encoded protein: CASSLGGDRTYEQYV.

This clone was detected a few times. This sequence joins TRBV1 and TRBJ1-6; the table's D call TRBD1 went unverified against the DNA. TRBV1 corresponds to a pseudogene. This CDR3 comprises 15 residues. Here the CDR3 reads CTSSHYGQANSPLHF. In nucleotides, the CDR3 is TGCACCAGCAGCCATTACGGACAGGCTAATTCACCCCTCCACTTT.

This sequence joins TRBV7-6 and TRBJ2-3; maybe TRBD1 (5 bases). Germline V gene sequence: CDR1 SGHVS, CDR2 FNYEAQ. The CDR3 has 15 amino acids. Trimming shortened V by 1 base and J by 2 bases, and 10 bases separated the two germline ends. CDR3 nucleotide sequence: TGTGCCAGCAGCTTAGAGGGGCGGTTCACAGATACGCAGTATTTT. Protein: CASSLEGRFTDTQYF.

In this sample, this clone turned up once. V is TRBV19 and J is TRBJ2-1; no firm D call. Germline V lookup: CDR1 LNHDA, CDR2 SQIVND (reference sequence). The ends were cut back, 0 bases at V and 9 bases at J, with 6 bases in the middle. The CDR3 runs to 12 residues. The CDR3 reads CASSIDTAEQFF. The CDR3 bases are TGTGCCAGTAGTATAGACACAGCTGAGCAGTTCTTC.

The chain has TRBV7-2 and TRBJ2-7, with 10 positions matching TRBD1. This CDR3 spans 18 amino acids. From germline, CDR1 is SGHTA and CDR2 FQGNSA. J gave up 0 bases and V 2 bases, and 10 bases lay outside the gene matches. CDR3 region: CASSLRTSGQGSSYEQYF. CDR3 DNA: TGTGCCAGCAGCTTAAGAACTTCGGGACAGGGGAGCTCCTACGAGCAGTACTTC.

This clone appeared once. As DNA, the CDR3 is TGCGCCAGCAGCTTGGGGGGACAGGTGAATTCACCCCTCCACTTT. Translating it yields CASSLGGQVNSPLHF. This chain joins TRBV5-1 and TRBJ1-6; 8 nucleotides agree with TRBD1. From germline, CDR1 is SGHRS and CDR2 YFSETQ. V lost 0 bases, J lost 7 bases, and 3 bases stayed unmatched. There are 15 residues in the CDR3.

The chain employs TRBV19 and TRBJ1-2, with D unclear. This CDR3 is built from 15 residues. V shed 3 bases and J shed 0 bases, with 11 bases lying between them. From germline, CDR1 is LNHDA and CDR2 SQIVND (reference sequence). The CDR3 nucleotides are TGTGCCAGTAGTATCAGTCTCTCCGCTAACTATGGCTACACCTTC. Its protein product is CASSISLSANYGYTF.

The chain links TRBV28 to TRBJ1-5; D is unresolved. Looked up from germline, CDR1 is MDHEN and CDR2 is SYDVKM. Between the trimmed V and J ends, which lost 7 bases and 5 bases, there was a span of 15 bases. The CDR3 runs to 14 residues. The CDR3 DNA sequence: TGTGCCAGCACCCCGCAGGCTGGCCATCAGCCCCAGCATTTT. Translating gives CASTPQAGHQPQHF.

In this sample, this clone turned up a few times. The CDR3 loop reads CASSLGQGAGAQHF. The CDR3 DNA reads TGTGCCAGTAGTCTGGGACAGGGGGCTGGGGCCCAGCATTTT. This chain connects TRBV19 to TRBJ1-5, with TRBD1 matching 12 bases. The junction had 7 bases not matched to a gene; V was cut back by 5 bases and J by 11 bases. This CDR3 contains 14 residues. Germline V gene lookup returns CDR1 LNHDA and CDR2 SQIVND (reference sequence).

J is TRBJ1-1 and V is TRBV5-6; D gene uncertain. The CDR3 extends over 12 amino acids. Germline V gene sequence: CDR1 SGHDT, CDR2 YYEEEE. The V and J ends lost 4 bases and 4 bases respectively, with 8 bases between them. CDR3 bases: TGTGCCAGCAGCCCTGGGCTCACTGAAGCTTTCTTT. It specifies CASSPGLTEAFF. Filled out from reference TRBV5-6 and TRBJ1-1, the complete variable domain reads DAGVTQSPTHLIKTRGQQVTLRCSPKSGHDTVSWYQQALGQGPQFIFQYYEEEERQRGNFPDRFSGHQFPNYSSELNVNALLLGDSALYLCASSPGLTEAFFGQGTRLTVV.

The rearrangement joins TRBV21-1 to TRBJ1-2; the table gives TRBD1 as D, unverified against the DNA. TRBV21-1 is an annotated pseudogene. The CDR3 sequence is 15 residues long. CDR3 sequence: CASTSRETGVYGYTF. Here the CDR3 DNA reads TGTGCCAGCACCTCCCGCGAGACAGGGGTCTATGGCTACACCTTC.

The chain combines TRBV15 with TRBJ2-1; 8 bases fit TRBD1. The V segment lost 2 bases and the J segment 0 bases; nucleotides outside the gene matches: 3. This CDR3 is 16 amino acids long. The V gene's germline CDR1 is LNHNV and CDR2 YYDKDF (reference sequence). CDR3 sequence reads: CATSRRTGSSYNEQFF. In nucleotides, the CDR3 is TGTGCCACCAGCAGAAGGACAGGGAGCTCCTACAATGAGCAGTTCTTC.

CDR3 nucleotide sequence: TGTGCCAGCAGCTCCCAGGGCGGGATCAATGCCGGGGAGCTGTTTTTT. Its protein product is CASSSQGGINAGELFF. The V call is TRBV5-4, the J call TRBJ2-2, with D perhaps matching TRBD2 (6 bases). Deletions cut 3 bases from V and 6 bases from J, with 18 bases between. This CDR3 is 16 amino acids long. In germline, CDR1 is SGHNT, CDR2 YYREEE (reference sequence). Using reference TRBV5-4 and TRBJ2-2 for the parts outside the CDR3, the full variable domain is ETGVTQSPTHLIKTRGQQVTLRCSSQSGHNTVSWYQQALGQGPQFIFQYYREEENGRGNFPPRFSGLQFPNYSSELNVNALELDDSALYLCASSSQGGINAGELFFGEGSRLTVL.

In this sample, this clone turned up once. The J gene is TRBJ2-1, the V gene TRBV5-1; 10 bases map to TRBD1. Per germline, CDR1 SGHRS and CDR2 YFSETQ. This CDR3 region has 14 residues. V shed 4 bases, J shed 9 bases, and the junction held 7 bases outside the gene matches. The CDR3 DNA reads as TGCGCCAGCAGCGAACCGGACAGGGGGGTTGAGCAGTTCTTC. The encoded protein is CASSEPDRGVEQFF.

V and J are TRBV20-1 and TRBJ2-7, with no clear D. The V gene lost 6 bases and the J gene lost 5 bases, with 11 bases spanning the gap. Germline V gene data show CDR1 as DFQATT and CDR2 as SNEGSKA (reference sequence). CDR3 length: 11 amino acids. The CDR3 loop reads CSAESPHEQYF. In DNA, the CDR3 is TGCAGTGCCGAGAGTCCCCACGAGCAGTACTTC.

V usage is TRBV14 and J usage is TRBJ2-7, with a weak D call TRBD1 (6 bases). The V end lost 10 bases, the J end lost 2 bases, and 18 bases lay between the germline ends. This CDR3 has 14 amino acids. The germline CDR1 and CDR2 sequences are SGHDN and FVKESK. The CDR3 DNA is TGTGCCAAGAACAGGGTTTCGTTCACCTACGAGCAGTACGTC. It is translated as CAKNRVSFTYEQYV.

This rearrangement joins TRBV18 to TRBJ2-1, with a tentative D call TRBD2 (6 bases). V was trimmed by 4 bases and J by 0 bases, leaving 13 bases between them. The CDR3 has 16 amino acids. The germline CDR1 and CDR2 sequences are KGHSH and LQKENI. The chain's CDR3 is CASSLERASSYNEQFF. CDR3 bases: TGTGCCAGCTCACTTGAGCGGGCGAGCTCCTACAATGAGCAGTTCTTC.

The chain carries TRBV3-1 (or the pseudogene TRBV3-2) and TRBJ1-5; the match to TRBD1 covers 7 bases. Trimming cost V 2 bases and J 7 bases; bases outside gene matches: 8. The CDR3 consists of 15 residues. From germline, CDR1 is LGHDT and CDR2 YNNKEL (reference sequence). The CDR3 here is CASSQFTGEGQPQHF. The CDR3 DNA reads as TGTGCCAGCAGCCAATTTACAGGGGAAGGCCAGCCCCAGCATTTT.